These 17 T cell receptor beta chains were all obtained from the same sample, sequenced in a study of blood T cell repertoires in COVID-19. Some clones are missing from TCRdb's copy, which holds only in-frame ones; the method was immunoSEQ multiplex PCR. Of fewer than 300,000 clones in the sample, over 80% were seen once. Input material: peripheral blood. The receptors originated from a woman aged 70 to 79 with active or convalescent COVID-19.

The rearrangement joins TRBV6-4 to TRBJ2-7; 10 bases map to TRBD1. Per the germline V gene, CDR1 is MRHNA and CDR2 is SNTAGT. Trimming at V came to 8 bases and at J to 6 bases, leaving 10 bases not matched to a gene. This CDR3 has 14 residues. The CDR3 DNA is TGTGCCAGCCCCAGGCGGGACAGGGGCAGCGAGCAGTACTTC. Protein: CASPRRDRGSEQYF.

The chain carries TRBV21-1 and TRBJ2-4; the table names TRBD1, a call not compared with the DNA. TRBV21-1 has pseudogene status. CDR3 length: 14 amino acids. The CDR3 DNA follows: TGTGCCAGCAGCAAAGGAACGGGACATCACATTCAGTACTTC. It translates to CASSKGTGHHIQYF.

The chain is built from TRBV5-5 and TRBJ2-2, with D possibly TRBD2 on 6 matching bases. This CDR3 region has 15 residues. Per the germline V gene, CDR1 is SGHKS and CDR2 is YYEKEE (reference sequence). V was pared by 6 bases and J by 5 bases, with 17 bases between. The CDR3 DNA sequence: TGTGCCAGCAACGGGGGACCCCCGGGGACCGGGGAGCTGTTTTTT. Encoded protein: CASNGGPPGTGELFF.

The chain employs TRBV6-2 or TRBV6-3 and TRBJ1-5; 7 nucleotides agree with TRBD1. Losses at the gene ends were 5 bases for V and 6 bases for J; bases not matched to a gene: 7. Per germline, CDR1 MNHEY and CDR2 SVGEGT. This CDR3 has 14 residues. In DNA form, the CDR3 reads TGTGCCAGCAGTCCAAGGAGGGGGCGTCAGCCCCAGCATTTT. Translating it yields CASSPRRGRQPQHF.

The chain uses TRBV28 and TRBJ2-7, with 9 nucleotides matching TRBD1. CDR1 and CDR2 from the germline V gene are MDHEN and SYDVKM. J lost 7 bases, V lost 5 bases, and 12 bases had no gene match. The CDR3 is 15 amino acids. The CDR3 sequence is CASSQTPGQGGEQYF. The CDR3 region has the DNA TGTGCCAGCAGTCAAACACCGGGACAGGGAGGGGAGCAGTACTTC.

The chain carries TRBV7-9 and TRBJ1-1; the D gene is possibly TRBD1 (6 bases). The germline V and J ends were trimmed by 4 bases and 0 bases, with 18 bases remaining between them. This CDR3 comprises 17 residues. CDR1 and CDR2 from the germline V gene are SEHNR and FQNEAQ (reference sequence). The CDR3 sequence: CASSSGPGTYMNTEAFF. The DNA of the CDR3 is TGTGCCAGCAGCTCCGGTCCCGGGACATATATGAACACTGAAGCTTTCTTT.

The V call is TRBV3-1 (or the pseudogene TRBV3-2), the J call TRBJ1-2, with D unresolved. Per the germline V gene, CDR1 is LGHDT and CDR2 is YNNKEL (reference sequence). The CDR3 is 14 amino acids. V was cut by 2 bases and J by 2 bases, with 9 bases left in between. CDR3 in DNA: TGTGCCAGCAGCCAATTAGACGGGAACTATGGCTACACCTTC. This codes for CASSQLDGNYGYTF.

CDR3 in amino acids: CSVRNLASYEQYF. CDR3 sequence (DNA): TGCAGCGTGAGGAATCTAGCTTCCTACGAGCAGTACTTC. This chain joins TRBV29-1 and TRBJ2-7; tentatively, D is TRBD2 (5 bases). The CDR3 is 13 residues long. CDR1 is SQVTM and CDR2 is ANQGSEA in the germline V gene. Trimming shortened V by 6 bases and J by 1 base, and 13 bases separated the two germline ends.

V is TRBV28 and J is TRBJ1-5; 9 positions match TRBD1. Unmatched junction bases numbered 3, after V lost 3 bases and J lost 6 bases. From germline, CDR1 is MDHEN and CDR2 SYDVKM. The length of the CDR3 is 14 residues. CDR3 loop: CASSLGDRAQPQHF. CDR3 DNA: TGTGCCAGCAGTTTGGGGGACAGGGCTCAGCCCCAGCATTTT.

The rearrangement uses TRBV6-2 or TRBV6-3 and TRBJ2-3; D may be TRBD1 (6 bases). The CDR3 loop spans 14 amino acids. Germline loops: CDR1 MNHEY, CDR2 SVGEGT. The germline V and J ends were trimmed by 5 bases and 0 bases, with 9 bases remaining between them. The CDR3 region has the DNA TGTGCCAGCAGTCGGACAGCTAGCACAGATACGCAGTATTTT. It yields the protein CASSRTASTDTQYF.

The CDR3 sequence is CASRKTGDTEAFF. The CDR3 bases are TGTGCCAGCAGGAAGACAGGGGACACTGAAGCTTTCTTT. V and J are TRBV6-5 and TRBJ1-1, with 8 bases aligning to TRBD1. The germline gives CDR1 MNHEY, CDR2 SVGAGI. The CDR3 is made up of 13 amino acids. V trimming: 6 bases; J trimming: 3 bases; junction bases outside the gene matches: 3.

The chain couples TRBV12-3 or TRBV12-4 to TRBJ1-4, with TRBD1 matching over 8 bases. The CDR3 sequence is 12 residues long. Trimming cost V 6 bases and J 9 bases; bases outside gene matches: 3. DNA for the CDR3: TGTGCCAGCAGCCGGACAGGGAAAAAACTGTTTTTT. This encodes CASSRTGKKLFF.

This clone was picked up a small number of times. J is TRBJ2-7 and V is TRBV9; 7 bases map to TRBD1. The CDR3 is 16 residues long. After removal of 4 bases from V and 5 bases from J, the junction contained 15 bases not matched to a gene. Germline loops: CDR1 SGDLS, CDR2 YYNGEE. Here the CDR3 DNA reads TGTGCCAGCAGCATGACAGGGAGCCCCCCCACGGACGAGCAGTACTTC. Its protein product is CASSMTGSPPTDEQYF.

CDR3: CASSQDHRAHEQYF. The CDR3 region has the DNA TGTGCCAGCAGCCAAGATCACAGGGCTCACGAGCAGTACTTC. J is TRBJ2-7 and V is TRBV3-1 (or the pseudogene TRBV3-2); D is possibly TRBD1 (6 bases). V was shortened by 0 bases and J by 5 bases, with 11 bases between the two germline ends. The CDR3 extends over 14 amino acids. Germline V gives CDR1 LGHDT, CDR2 YNNKEL (reference sequence).

This chain joins TRBV10-2 and TRBJ1-2; tentatively, D is TRBD1 (5 bases). The CDR3 extends over 12 amino acids. Germline CDR1 reads WSHSY; CDR2 reads SAAADI. Trimming removed 7 bases from V and 2 bases from J, with 8 bases in between. CDR3 residues: CASTSGNYGYTF. The CDR3 DNA sequence: TGCGCCAGCACTTCAGGGAACTATGGCTACACCTTC.

This clone was seen just once. CDR3 nucleotide sequence: TGTGCCAGCAGCTCAACAGGGGGCAAGGACAATGAGCAGTTCTTC. Protein product: CASSSTGGKDNEQFF. The chain links TRBV7-2 to TRBJ2-1, with TRBD1 matching 9 bases. The germline V gene has CDR1 SGHTA and CDR2 FQGNSA. With 4 bases clipped from V and 5 bases from J, the junction kept 6 bases outside the gene matches. The CDR3 is made up of 15 amino acids.

This clone was observed a handful of times. This chain links TRBV11-2 with TRBJ2-7; TRBD2 matches at 8 bases. Germline V gene sequence: CDR1 SGHAT, CDR2 FQNNGV. The CDR3 loop spans 16 amino acids. Losses at the gene ends were 5 bases for V and 2 bases for J; bases not matched to a gene: 11. The CDR3 coding sequence is TGTGCCAGCAGCCCTCTTCGGCGGGAGGTCACCTACGAGCAGTACTTC. Translation: CASSPLRREVTYEQYF.